Presented here are 27 T cell receptor beta chains from one specimen sequenced in a study of identical twins. TCRdb passed the 5' RACE reads through MiXCR, listing each CDR3 protein once. The data hold 500,000 to 550,000 distinct CDR3 sequences, with 20% to 25% observed a single time. This sample also belongs to another study, concerning yellow fever vaccine responses in identical twins.

Sequencing used CD4+ T cells sorted from blood. The source is a woman aged 18-35 years in good health.

This clonotype was counted ten times or more. The V call is TRBV7-9, the J call TRBJ1-4; 8 nucleotides line up with TRBD1. V gave up 2 bases and J gave up 2 bases; unmatched junction bases: 4. The CDR3 runs 16 residues. CDR1 SEHNR and CDR2 FQNEAQ come from the germline V gene (reference sequence). The CDR3 reads CASSLWTGLTNEKLFF. The DNA for the CDR3 is TGTGCCAGCAGCTTATGGACAGGGTTGACTAATGAAAAACTGTTTTTT.

The rearrangement links TRBV6-1 to TRBJ2-1, with 14 bases matching TRBD2. Germline V gives CDR1 MNHNS, CDR2 SASEGT. This CDR3 comprises 17 residues. Trimming cost V 7 bases and J 9 bases; bases outside gene matches: 14. The CDR3 DNA is TGTGCCAGCACGCCGGGACTAGCGGGGGTTAGCGCCTCTGAGCAGTTCTTC. It codes for CASTPGLAGVSASEQFF.

The chain carries TRBV5-1 and TRBJ1-1; D call uncertain. CDR1 SGHRS and CDR2 YFSETQ come from the germline V gene. This CDR3 has 14 amino acids. V was pared by 0 bases and J by 2 bases, with 8 bases between. The CDR3 DNA follows: TGCGCCAGCAGCTTGGCGACGGAAAACACTGAAGCTTTCTTT. Translating it yields CASSLATENTEAFF.

The CDR3, as DNA: TGCAGTGCTAGAAGGTTTGGCAGCACGGGCCTAGCGGGAGACGAGCAGTACTTC. Protein: CSARRFGSTGLAGDEQYF. The V and J genes are TRBV20-1 and TRBJ2-7; TRBD2 matches 10 bases. Trimming removed 2 bases from V and 5 bases from J; junction bases left unmatched: 18. CDR1 and CDR2 from the germline V gene are DFQATT and SNEGSKA (reference sequence). There are 18 residues in the CDR3.

This clonotype was seen a few times. V gene TRBV10-2 combines with J gene TRBJ1-5, with D possibly being TRBD1 (6 bases). Trimming pared 7 bases from V and 7 bases from J, leaving 20 bases between. The CDR3 spans 15 residues. Germline values: CDR1 WSHSY, CDR2 SAAADI. The CDR3 region is CASMDSGTSSQPQHF. In DNA, the CDR3 is TGCGCCAGCATGGATTCCGGGACATCGTCCCAGCCCCAGCATTTT.

The chain joins TRBV3-1 to TRBJ2-7, with 7 bases fitting TRBD1. V was clipped by 5 bases and J by 4 bases; unmatched bases: 5. Germline V gene lookup returns CDR1 LGHDT and CDR2 YNNKEL (reference sequence). The CDR3 is 13 residues long. CDR3 protein: CASSNRQGYEQYV. CDR3 nucleotide sequence: TGTGCCAGCAGCAACCGACAGGGATACGAGCAGTACGTC.

This clonotype has just a few counts. The chain employs TRBV4-1 and TRBJ2-2; TRBD2 aligns across 8 bases. With 3 bases clipped from V and 6 bases from J, the junction kept 6 bases outside the gene matches. The CDR3 has 15 residues. Germline CDR1 reads MGHRA; CDR2 reads YSYEKL. The CDR3 bases are TGCGCCAGCAGCCACGTGGCAGCGGGGGCCGGGGAGCTGTTTTTT. Protein sequence: CASSHVAAGAGELFF.

This clonotype appeared a few times. The chain combines TRBV10-3 with TRBJ2-3; 8 nucleotides align to TRBD2. The CDR3 is made up of 15 amino acids. Per the germline V gene, CDR1 is ENHRY and CDR2 is SYGVKD. Trimming took 2 bases from V and 2 from J; bases not matched to a gene: 3. This CDR3 is CAISERGGPTDTQYF. The CDR3 DNA follows: TGTGCCATCAGTGAGCGGGGGGGCCCCACAGATACGCAGTATTTT.

CDR3 residues: CASGRAYTDTQYF. The CDR3 DNA follows: TGTGCCAGCGGGAGGGCCTACACAGATACGCAGTATTTT. The chain has TRBV7-3 and TRBJ2-3; 7 positions agree with TRBD2. Germline CDR1 reads SGHTA; CDR2 reads FQGTGA. After removal of 8 bases from V and 2 bases from J, the junction contained 4 bases not matched to a gene. The CDR3 is made up of 13 amino acids.

This clonotype appeared a few times. The chain joins TRBV18 to TRBJ2-4; D is unresolved. Germline lookup yields CDR1 KGHSH and CDR2 LQKENI. The CDR3 contains 15 residues. With 3 bases removed from V and 3 bases from J, the gap between germline ends came to 12 bases. The CDR3 protein is CASSPPGTGKNIQYF. In nucleotides, the CDR3 is TGTGCCAGCTCACCGCCGGGCACGGGCAAAAACATTCAGTACTTC. Full variable domain (remainder filled in from reference TRBV18 and TRBJ2-4): NAGVMQNPRHLVRRRGQEARLRCSPMKGHSHVYWYRQLPEEGLKFMVYLQKENIIDESGMPKERFSAEFPKEGPSILRIQQVVRGDSAAYFCASSPPGTGKNIQYFGAGTRLSVL.

The chain has TRBV12-3 or TRBV12-4 and TRBJ2-1; 11 bases line up with TRBD2. CDR3 size: 16 residues. V was pared by 6 bases and J by 7 bases, with 11 bases of the junction left unmatched. The CDR3: CASSRQGTSGGNEQFF. The CDR3 nucleotides are TGTGCCAGCAGCCGACAGGGGACTAGCGGTGGGAATGAGCAGTTCTTC.

The genes are TRBV7-9 and TRBJ1-2; D uncertain. The CDR3 sequence is 13 residues long. Trimming cost V 1 base and J 8 bases, with 11 bases left between them. Germline lookup yields CDR1 SEHNR and CDR2 FQNEAQ (reference sequence). Here the CDR3 reads CASSLGLGSGYTF. The CDR3 DNA follows: TGTGCCAGCAGCTTAGGTTTGGGGTCCGGCTACACCTTC. The full variable domain, with the rest looked up from reference TRBV7-9 and TRBJ1-2, is DTGVSQNPRHKITKRGQNVTFRCDPISEHNRLYWYRQTLGQGPEFLTYFQNEAQLEKSRLLSDRFSAERPKGSFSTLEIQRTEQGDSAMYLCASSLGLGSGYTFGSGTRLTVV.

There are a few counts of this clonotype. The V and J genes are TRBV4-1 and TRBJ2-1; 9 positions match TRBD2. Germline V CDR1 and CDR2: MGHRA, YSYEKL. V was clipped by 1 base and J by 10 bases; unmatched bases: 17. This CDR3 has 18 residues. In DNA form, the CDR3 reads TGCGCCAGCAGCCAAGGAAGGGTGGCTAGCGGGAACGACGTGGAGCAGTTCTTC. It specifies CASSQGRVASGNDVEQFF.

This clonotype was seen more than once but under ten times. The chain carries TRBV15 and TRBJ1-1, with D perhaps TRBD1 (6 bases). With 0 bases removed from V and 7 bases from J, the gap between germline ends came to 9 bases. This CDR3 is built from 13 residues. CDR1 LNHNV and CDR2 YYDKDF come from the germline V gene (reference sequence). The CDR3 bases are TGTGCCACCAGCAGAGATTCCAGGGGTGAAGCTTTCTTT. Translated, it gives CATSRDSRGEAFF.

V and J are TRBV7-2 and TRBJ2-7; D unresolved. The CDR3 runs 11 residues. Germline assignment: CDR1 SGHTA and CDR2 FQGNSA. Trimming shortened V by 2 bases and J by 6 bases, and 5 bases separated the two germline ends. CDR3: CASSLTFEQYF. The CDR3 DNA sequence: TGTGCCAGCAGCTTAACCTTCGAGCAGTACTTC. The variable domain in full, with the rest retrieved from reference TRBV7-2 and TRBJ2-7, is GAGVSQSPSNKVTEKGKDVELRCDPISGHTALYWYRQSLGQGLEFLIYFQGNSAPDKSGLPSDRFSAERTGGSVSTLTIQRTQQEDSAVYLCASSLTFEQYFGPGTRLTVT.

The V gene is TRBV12-3 or TRBV12-4, the J gene TRBJ2-2; the D gene could be TRBD1 or TRBD2 (5 bases each). The CDR3 is 14 residues long. Trimming pared 10 bases from V and 0 bases from J, leaving 12 bases between. The CDR3 DNA sequence: TGTGCCACCACGGGACCAACGAACACCGGGGAGCTGTTTTTT. Translated, it gives CATTGPTNTGELFF.

The rearrangement joins TRBV25-1 to TRBJ2-6; D is unclear. V was cut by 8 bases and J by 0 bases, with 8 bases left in between. CDR3 length: 14 residues. Germline V gene sequence: CDR1 MGHDK, CDR2 SYGVNS. This CDR3 reads CASQAGSGANVLTF. The CDR3 DNA reads TGTGCCAGCCAGGCAGGCTCTGGGGCCAACGTCCTGACTTTC. Complete variable domain (other parts from reference TRBV25-1 and TRBJ2-6): EADIYQTPRYLVIGTGKKITLECSQTMGHDKMYWYQQDPGMELHLIHYSYGVNSTEKGDLSSESTVSRIRTEHFPLTLESARPSHTSQYLCASQAGSGANVLTFGAGSRLTVL.

About this clonotype: Mismatch with germline at one junction end may stem from a read error. J is TRBJ2-1 and V is TRBV7-8; 8 bases agree with TRBD1. Germline loops: CDR1 SGHVS, CDR2 FQNEAQ. The CDR3 runs to 14 residues. CDR3 sequence: CASSLVDPWTGQLF. CDR3 nucleotides: TGTGCCAGCAGCTTAGTCGACCCCTGGACAGGGCAGCTCTTC.

This sequence joins TRBV24-1 and TRBJ2-1, with 9 bases aligning to TRBD2. V shed 4 bases and J 4 bases; nucleotides not matched to a gene: 7. CDR1 is KGHDR and CDR2 is SFDVKD in the germline V gene. This CDR3 is built from 16 residues. CDR3 in DNA: TGTGCCACCAGTGACCCTGGACTAGCGTCATACAATGAGCAGTTCTTC. Encoded protein: CATSDPGLASYNEQFF.

This clonotype was recorded a few times. The rearrangement links TRBV5-1 to TRBJ2-5; possible D gene TRBD1, 6 bases. This CDR3 is 16 amino acids long. Germline V gene lookup returns CDR1 SGHRS and CDR2 YFSETQ. Trimming pared 4 bases from V and 5 bases from J, leaving 21 bases between. Here the CDR3 DNA reads TGCGCCAGCAGCACTGCACGGCAGGGGCTAATGGAGACCCAGTACTTC. Amino acid sequence: CASSTARQGLMETQYF.

This chain links TRBV6-1 with TRBJ2-1; D may be TRBD2 (5 bases). This CDR3 is built from 13 residues. Trimming pared 4 bases from V and 8 bases from J, leaving 12 bases between. Germline V gene data show CDR1 as MNHNS and CDR2 as SASEGT. Here the CDR3 reads CASSGGFRHEQFF. As DNA, the CDR3 is TGTGCCAGCAGTGGCGGGTTCAGGCATGAGCAGTTCTTC.

This sequence joins TRBV12-5 and TRBJ1-1; D is unclear. Germline CDR1 and CDR2: LGHNT and FRNRAP. Trimming pared 4 bases from V and 6 bases from J, leaving 12 bases between. CDR3 size: 13 residues. CDR3 amino acids: CASGSLTAAEAFF. As DNA, the CDR3 is TGTGCTAGTGGTTCACTAACAGCGGCTGAAGCTTTCTTT.

This clonotype occurred a few times. This rearrangement joins TRBV9 to TRBJ2-3; a possible D gene is TRBD2 (5 bases). CDR3 length: 15 amino acids. Per the germline V gene, CDR1 is SGDLS and CDR2 is YYNGEE. V dropped 0 bases and J dropped 6 bases, with 14 bases sitting between them. The CDR3, as DNA: TGTGCCAGCAGCGTAGCTACGACCGGGGTGGATACGCAGTATTTT. It codes for CASSVATTGVDTQYF. The whole variable domain, remainder taken from reference TRBV9 and TRBJ2-3, is DSGVTQTPKHLITATGQRVTLRCSPRSGDLSVYWYQQSLDQGLQFLIQYYNGEERAKGNILERFSAQQFPDLHSELNLSSLELGDSALYFCASSVATTGVDTQYFGPGTRLTVL.

The rearrangement joins TRBV6-5 to TRBJ2-1, with 16 nucleotides matching TRBD2. This CDR3 has 18 amino acids. From germline, CDR1 is MNHEY and CDR2 SVGAGI. J gave up 6 bases and V 3 bases, and 8 bases lay outside the gene matches. This CDR3 is CASSYGTSGRGGGNEQFF. CDR3 bases: TGTGCCAGCAGTTATGGGACTAGCGGGAGGGGGGGAGGCAATGAGCAGTTCTTC.

This chain connects TRBV7-3 to TRBJ1-1; D unresolved. V was pared by 2 bases and J by 5 bases, with 12 bases between. Germline CDR1 is SGHTA and CDR2 is FQGTGA. This CDR3 is 14 amino acids long. The CDR3 nucleotides read TGTGCCAGCAGCTTAGGTCTTGGGCAGACTGAAGCTTTCTTT. This codes for CASSLGLGQTEAFF.

The chain combines TRBV5-1 with TRBJ2-1, with a tentative D call TRBD1 (6 bases). CDR3 size: 16 residues. Germline V gene data show CDR1 as SGHRS and CDR2 as YFSETQ. V lost 2 bases and J lost 0, with 12 bases in between. CDR3 DNA: TGCGCCAGCAGCTTAGACAGGTACCCCTCCTACAATGAGCAGTTCTTC. Protein: CASSLDRYPSYNEQFF.

This clonotype has more than one count but fewer than ten. V and J are TRBV7-9 and TRBJ2-2, with D perhaps TRBD2 (6 bases). The V gene's germline CDR1 is SEHNR and CDR2 FQNEAQ (reference sequence). The CDR3 has 15 residues. V lost 5 bases and J lost 6, with 16 bases in between. The CDR3 DNA reads TGTGCCAGCAGCCCCGGGACTCATAGCGCCGGGGAGCTGTTTTTT. As protein: CASSPGTHSAGELFF.